The clone carrying this T cell receptor beta chain was observed at least ten times. What it binds is unknown. The cDNA came from 5'RACE, which used 10-nucleotide random UMIs. TCRdb reprocessed the 5' RACE reads with MiXCR, giving one entry per CDR3 protein. The sample yields tens of thousands of distinct CDR3 sequences, 3.5% to 4.5% seen once. The sample is drawn from a study of neurological immune-mediated disorders. General study results and limits: Patients with HTLV-1-associated myelopathy had the highest level of TCR clonal expansion, whereas patients with multiple sclerosis had the lowest level, falling beneath the level found in healthy controls.

The CDR3 covers 15 residues. V lost 2 bases to trimming and J lost 6 bases; unmatched junction nucleotides: 5. Germline V gene data show CDR1 as ENHRY and CDR2 as SYGVKD. The sample taken for sequencing was PBMCs. The receptor comes from a woman aged 50 to 65 with multiple sclerosis. The V gene is TRBV10-3, the J gene TRBJ2-7; 12 positions agree with TRBD2. CDR3 DNA sequence: TGTGCCATCAGTGAGGTGACTAGCGGGAGAGGCGAGCAGTACTTC. This sequence encodes CAISEVTSGRGEQYF.